The 10 T cell receptor beta chains presented below share a single source sample, sequenced in a study of T-cell reconstitution after alpha-beta-depleted transplantation in children. TCRbeta library construction was performed incorporating unique molecular identifiers. Via MiXCR, TCRdb re-called the PCR reads, giving one row per CDR3 protein. The sample lists approximately 650,000 distinct CDR3 sequences; roughly 13% were seen once. Sequencing was performed on PBMCs, taken before TCRalphabeta/CD19-depleted stem cell transplant. The receptors were gathered from a girl aged 2 to 9 with congenital amegakaryocytic thrombocytopenia, due to receive a stem cell transplant.

This chain connects TRBV5-1 to TRBJ1-2; D unclear. V shed 4 bases and J shed 5 bases, with 15 bases lying between them. Per the germline V gene, CDR1 is SGHRS and CDR2 is YFSETQ. This CDR3 is built from 14 residues. The CDR3 region is CASSRTLRSYGYTF. The CDR3 coding sequence is TGCGCCAGCAGCCGGACGCTCCGCTCGTATGGCTACACCTTC.

The chain uses TRBV27 and TRBJ2-7, with D perhaps matching TRBD2 (6 bases). Germline V gives CDR1 MNHEY, CDR2 SMNVEV (reference sequence). The V and J ends lost 6 bases and 2 bases respectively, with 23 bases between them. The CDR3 runs 17 residues. CDR3 sequence: CASSPLWVSGLPYEQYF. In DNA form, the CDR3 reads TGTGCCAGCAGCCCCCTGTGGGTCAGCGGGCTTCCCTACGAGCAGTACTTC.

This clonotype has ten or more counts. This chain connects TRBV30 to TRBJ1-2; D is possibly TRBD1 (5 bases). Trimming shortened V by 0 bases and J by 2 bases, and 10 bases separated the two germline ends. The CDR3 consists of 14 residues. Germline CDR1 reads GTSNPN; CDR2 reads SVGIG (reference sequence). The CDR3 sequence is CAWSVEGRNYGYTF. The CDR3 DNA reads as TGTGCCTGGAGTGTAGAGGGGAGGAACTATGGCTACACCTTC.

In this sample, this clonotype turned up many times. The J gene is TRBJ1-5, the V gene TRBV12-3 or TRBV12-4; tentative D call: TRBD1 (6 bases). This CDR3 comprises 14 residues. The ends were cut back, 3 bases at V and 7 bases at J, with 13 bases in the middle. In DNA form, the CDR3 reads TGTGCCAGCAGTTTGGACAGCGTGAACCAGCCCCAGCATTTT. It translates to CASSLDSVNQPQHF.

In this sample, this clonotype turned up many times. The chain couples TRBV28 to TRBJ1-2; no firm D call. CDR1 and CDR2 (germline): MDHEN, SYDVKM. CDR3 length: 17 residues. Between the trimmed V and J ends, which lost 5 bases and 4 bases, there was a span of 23 bases. The CDR3 sequence: CASSPLGEAQAAYGYTF. The CDR3 nucleotides read TGTGCCAGCAGTCCTCTTGGGGAGGCTCAAGCCGCCTATGGCTACACCTTC.

This clonotype appeared many times. V is TRBV20-1 and J is TRBJ2-7, with D possibly being TRBD2 (5 bases). This CDR3 region has 14 residues. Germline CDR1 reads DFQATT; CDR2 reads SNEGSKA (reference sequence). With 5 bases removed from V and 6 bases from J, the gap between germline ends came to 20 bases. The CDR3 DNA is TGCAGTGCTCTCGCGGGTGTTCCCTTTGGCGAGCAGTACTTC. Protein: CSALAGVPFGEQYF.

Regarding this clonotype: A much larger clone differs from this one at a single base, so this may be a read error. The J gene is TRBJ1-2, the V gene TRBV29-1; 7 nucleotides line up with TRBD1. The CDR3 sequence is 13 residues long. J gave up 8 bases and V 6 bases, and 12 bases lay outside the gene matches. Germline V gene lookup returns CDR1 SQVTM and CDR2 ANQGSEA. CDR3 residues: CSVGTGEMAGYTF. The CDR3 nucleotides are TGCAGCGTGGGAACAGGGGAGATGGCCGGCTACACCTTC.

The V and J genes are TRBV30 and TRBJ2-2; possible D gene TRBD2, 5 bases. The ends were cut back, 1 base at V and 4 bases at J, with 13 bases in the middle. Germline CDR1 reads GTSNPN; CDR2 reads SVGIG (reference sequence). There are 15 residues in the CDR3. CDR3 nucleotide sequence: TGTGCCTGGAGTGGGACTGATTGGGGCACCGGGGAGCTGTTTTTT. Its translation is CAWSGTDWGTGELFF.

The rearrangement uses TRBV20-1 and TRBJ1-3; maybe TRBD1 (5 bases). Germline CDR1 DFQATT, CDR2 SNEGSKA (reference sequence). V was shortened by 3 bases and J by 0 bases, with 9 bases between the two germline ends. The CDR3 length is 14 residues. CDR3 coding DNA: TGCAGTGCTAGTAAGGGGATCTCTGGAAACACCATATATTTT. Amino acid sequence: CSASKGISGNTIYF.

The genes are TRBV20-1 and TRBJ1-2; no reliable D call. Germline CDR1 reads DFQATT; CDR2 reads SNEGSKA (reference sequence). The CDR3 runs to 13 residues. V lost 0 bases and J 1 base, leaving 6 bases between the germline ends. The CDR3 is CSAREQLNYGYTF. DNA of the CDR3: TGCAGTGCTAGAGAACAGCTTAACTATGGCTACACCTTC.